Listed below are T cell receptor beta chains from one sample, sequenced in a study of blood T cell repertoires in COVID-19. TCRdb keeps only in-frame clones here, not all; method: immunoSEQ multiplex PCR. Among 150,000 to 200,000 clones, approximately 86% were seen once, and the ten largest hold around 23%. Sequenced material: PBMCs or T cells enriched from blood (not recorded which). These receptors were taken from a woman in her forties in a cohort exposed to, infected with or recovered from COVID-19 (not recorded which). The CDR3 runs from the conserved cysteine through the conserved F or W. Clone size is not always given. Where it is, it says once, few, many or a class for expanded clones.

V: TRBV25-1; size: once; CDR3: CASSLGGEAFF
V: TRBV5-1; size: .; CDR3: CASSLALAGGPEQFF
V: TRBV28; size: .; CDR3: CASTFLSGTAYNSPLHF
V: TRBV27; size: .; CDR3: CASSPGTRYGELFF
V: TRBV7-2; size: .; CDR3: CASSLVTSGSYEQYF
V: TRBV7-2; size: .; CDR3: CASSPRTGVRDTEAFF
V: TRBV27; size: .; CDR3: CASSPLASSYNEQFF
V: TRBV7-9; size: once; CDR3: CASSAPGQGLTEAFF
V: TRBV5-5; size: few; CDR3: CASSRLVHTGELFF
V: TRBV12-5; size: .; CDR3: CASGLVQPKVGAQGYTF
V: TRBV5-1; size: .; CDR3: CASSLEQTGGYEQYF
V: TRBV27; size: .; CDR3: CASSFSGTTYEQYF
V: TRBV7-2; size: .; CDR3: CASSLWGRSDTEAFF
V: TRBV15; size: .; CDR3: CATSRIWPPTADEQYF
V: TRBV11-2; size: .; CDR3: CASSFSGGAQTQYF
V: TRBV9; size: .; CDR3: CASSFTGNYGYTF
V: TRBV4-3; size: .; CDR3: CASSQEVGLADYNEQFF
V: TRBV5-1; size: few; CDR3: CASSTGTGVNQPQHF
V: TRBV5-4; size: .; CDR3: CASSLGELGETQYF
V: TRBV19; size: .; CDR3: CASSTTGDATEAFF
V: TRBV25-1; size: .; CDR3: CASGRTGLEGYTF
V: TRBV7-9; size: .; CDR3: CASSFEPSGRVYEQYF
V: TRBV2; size: .; CDR3: CASSEPPRDYGYTF
V: TRBV5-4; size: .; CDR3: CASSLAGTGGSGYTF
V: TRBV9; size: .; CDR3: CASSVSRGTEAFF
V: TRBV2; size: .; CDR3: CASREDSLYTF
V: TRBV28; size: .; CDR3: CASSLSTRSSGANVLTF
V: TRBV29-1; size: .; CDR3: CSVGLVGTGELFF
V: TRBV9; size: .; CDR3: CASSGSGTGNEKLFF
V: TRBV6-5; size: .; CDR3: CASSYRGGSEQYF
V: TRBV5-6; size: few; CDR3: CASSVEGAWGYTF
V: TRBV5-5; size: .; CDR3: CASSPRASGIDEQYF
V: TRBV6-5; size: .; CDR3: CASSYSSDREEQYF
V: TRBV11-2; size: .; CDR3: CASSFAAANYNEQFF
V: TRBV19; size: .; CDR3: CASSIRSEKLFF
V: TRBV2; size: .; CDR3: CASSGLRNQPQHF
V: TRBV7-9; size: once; CDR3: CASSPRLDYTDTQYF